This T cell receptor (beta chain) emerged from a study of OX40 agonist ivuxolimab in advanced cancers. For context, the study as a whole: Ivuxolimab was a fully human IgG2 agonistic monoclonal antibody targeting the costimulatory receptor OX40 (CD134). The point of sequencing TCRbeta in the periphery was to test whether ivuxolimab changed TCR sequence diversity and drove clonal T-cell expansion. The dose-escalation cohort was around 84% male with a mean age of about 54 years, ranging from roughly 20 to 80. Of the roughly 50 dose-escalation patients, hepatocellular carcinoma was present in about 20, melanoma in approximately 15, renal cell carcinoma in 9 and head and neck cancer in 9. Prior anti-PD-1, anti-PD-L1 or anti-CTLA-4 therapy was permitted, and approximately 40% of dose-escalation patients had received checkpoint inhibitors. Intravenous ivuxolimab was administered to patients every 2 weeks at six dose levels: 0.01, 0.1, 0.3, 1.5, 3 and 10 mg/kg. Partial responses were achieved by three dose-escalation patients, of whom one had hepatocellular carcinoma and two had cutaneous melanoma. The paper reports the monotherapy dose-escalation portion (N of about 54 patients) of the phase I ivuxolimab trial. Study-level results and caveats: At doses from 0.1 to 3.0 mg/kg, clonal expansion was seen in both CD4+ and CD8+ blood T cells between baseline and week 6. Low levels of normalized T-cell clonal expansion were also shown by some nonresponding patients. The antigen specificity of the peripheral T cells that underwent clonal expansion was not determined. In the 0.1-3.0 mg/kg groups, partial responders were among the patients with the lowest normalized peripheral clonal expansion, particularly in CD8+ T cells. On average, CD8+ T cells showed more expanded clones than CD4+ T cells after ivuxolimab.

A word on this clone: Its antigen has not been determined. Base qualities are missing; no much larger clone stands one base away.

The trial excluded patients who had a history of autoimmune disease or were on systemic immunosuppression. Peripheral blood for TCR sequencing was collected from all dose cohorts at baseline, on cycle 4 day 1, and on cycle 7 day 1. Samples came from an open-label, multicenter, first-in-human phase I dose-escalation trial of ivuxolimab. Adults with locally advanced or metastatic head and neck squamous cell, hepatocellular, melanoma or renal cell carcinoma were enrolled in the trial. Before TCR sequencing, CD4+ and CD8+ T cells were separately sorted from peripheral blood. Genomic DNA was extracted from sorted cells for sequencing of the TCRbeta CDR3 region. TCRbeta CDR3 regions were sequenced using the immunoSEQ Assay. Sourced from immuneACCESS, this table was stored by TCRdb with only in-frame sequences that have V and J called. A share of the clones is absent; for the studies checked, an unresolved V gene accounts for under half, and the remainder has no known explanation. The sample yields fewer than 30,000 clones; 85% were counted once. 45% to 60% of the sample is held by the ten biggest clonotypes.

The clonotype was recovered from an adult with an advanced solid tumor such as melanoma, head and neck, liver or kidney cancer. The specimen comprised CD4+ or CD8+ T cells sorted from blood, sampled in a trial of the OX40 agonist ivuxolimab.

The DNA sequence is TGCGCCAGCAGCGCAGGAAGTACGCAGTATTTT. This yields the protein CASSAGSTQYF. The sequence joins TRBV10-1 to TRBJ2-3, with the D gene uncertain. The junction carries 9 bases between V and J, which are trimmed by 6 bases and 8 bases respectively. Inclusive of the bounding cysteine and phenylalanine, the CDR3 is 11 residues long. The kept DNA is CDR3 alone, 33 bases in frame from the first base. Sequences WNHNN (CDR1) and SYGVQD (CDR2) are obtained from the germline V gene (reference sequence).